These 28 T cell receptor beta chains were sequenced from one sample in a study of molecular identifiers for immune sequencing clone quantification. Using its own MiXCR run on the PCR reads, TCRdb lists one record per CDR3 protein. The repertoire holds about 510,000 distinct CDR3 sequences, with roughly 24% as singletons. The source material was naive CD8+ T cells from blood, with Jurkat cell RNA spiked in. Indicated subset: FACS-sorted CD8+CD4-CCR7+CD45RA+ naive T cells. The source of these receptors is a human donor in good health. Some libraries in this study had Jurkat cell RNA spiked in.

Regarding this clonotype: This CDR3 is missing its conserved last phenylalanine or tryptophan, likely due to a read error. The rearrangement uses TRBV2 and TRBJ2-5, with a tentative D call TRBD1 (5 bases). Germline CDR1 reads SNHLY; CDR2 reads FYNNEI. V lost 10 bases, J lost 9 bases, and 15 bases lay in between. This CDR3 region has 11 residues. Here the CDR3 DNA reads TGTGCCACCCAGGTCCTGGGGCCCCAGTACCTC. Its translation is CATQVLGPQYL.

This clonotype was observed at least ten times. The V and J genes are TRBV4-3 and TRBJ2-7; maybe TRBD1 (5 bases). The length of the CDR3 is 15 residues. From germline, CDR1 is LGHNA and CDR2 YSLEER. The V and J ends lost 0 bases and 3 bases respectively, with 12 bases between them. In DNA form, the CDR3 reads TGCGCCAGCAGCCAAGATTCTAACAGGATCTACGAGCAGTACTTC. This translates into CASSQDSNRIYEQYF.

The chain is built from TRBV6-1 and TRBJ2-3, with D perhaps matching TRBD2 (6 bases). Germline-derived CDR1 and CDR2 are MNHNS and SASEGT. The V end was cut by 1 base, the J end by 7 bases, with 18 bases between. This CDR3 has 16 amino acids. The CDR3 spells CASSEEGWAGRYTQYF. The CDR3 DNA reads TGTGCCAGCAGTGAAGAGGGTTGGGCAGGGAGGTATACGCAGTATTTT.

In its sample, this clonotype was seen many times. The CDR3 spells CASSPGRGEYEQYF. CDR3 bases: TGTGCCAGCAGCCCGGGGAGGGGTGAATACGAGCAGTACTTC. The V gene is TRBV4-2, the J gene TRBJ2-7; TRBD2 agrees at 7 bases. Germline V CDR1 and CDR2: LGHNA, YNFKEQ. CDR3 length: 14 amino acids. After removal of 4 bases from V and 4 bases from J, the junction contained 7 bases not matched to a gene.

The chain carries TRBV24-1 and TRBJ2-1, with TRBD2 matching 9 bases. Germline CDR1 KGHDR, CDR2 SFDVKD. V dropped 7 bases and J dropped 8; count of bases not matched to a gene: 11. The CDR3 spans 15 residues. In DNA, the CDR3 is TGTGCCACCAGCCCTTTAGCGGGAGATAGCGATGAGCAGTTCTTC. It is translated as CATSPLAGDSDEQFF.

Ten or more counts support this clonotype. The CDR3: CSARHYQYEQYF. CDR3 bases: TGCAGTGCTCGGCACTATCAGTACGAGCAGTACTTC. The chain has TRBV20-1 and TRBJ2-7; D remains ambiguous. V lost 5 bases and J 4 bases, leaving 12 bases between the germline ends. Germline V gene data show CDR1 as DFQATT and CDR2 as SNEGSKA (reference sequence). This CDR3 region has 12 residues.

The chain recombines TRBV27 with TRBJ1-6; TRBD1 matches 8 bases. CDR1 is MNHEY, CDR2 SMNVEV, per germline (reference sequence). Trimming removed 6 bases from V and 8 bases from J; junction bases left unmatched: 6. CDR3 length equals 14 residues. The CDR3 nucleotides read TGTGCCAGCAGACTACAGGGGGAATATTCACCCCTCCACTTT. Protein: CASRLQGEYSPLHF.

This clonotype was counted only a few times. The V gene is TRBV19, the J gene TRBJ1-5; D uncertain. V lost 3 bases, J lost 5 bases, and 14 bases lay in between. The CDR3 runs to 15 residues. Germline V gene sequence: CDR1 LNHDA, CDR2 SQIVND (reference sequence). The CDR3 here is CASSIFPRADQPQHF. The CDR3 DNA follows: TGTGCCAGTAGTATCTTCCCCCGGGCCGATCAGCCCCAGCATTTT.

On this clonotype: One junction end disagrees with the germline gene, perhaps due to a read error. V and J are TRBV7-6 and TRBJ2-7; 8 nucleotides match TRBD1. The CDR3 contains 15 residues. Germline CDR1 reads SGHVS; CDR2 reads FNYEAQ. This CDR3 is CASSRGQGSSSAPSF. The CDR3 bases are TGTGCCAGCAGCCGTGGACAGGGCAGCTCCTCCGCGCCGTCCTTC.

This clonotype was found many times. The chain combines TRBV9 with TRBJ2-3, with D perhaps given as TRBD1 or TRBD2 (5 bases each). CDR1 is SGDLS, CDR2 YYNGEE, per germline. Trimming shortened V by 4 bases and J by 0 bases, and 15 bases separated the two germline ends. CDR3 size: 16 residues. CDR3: CASSPGTSVSTDTQYF. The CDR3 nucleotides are TGTGCCAGCAGCCCCGGGACCTCCGTGAGCACAGATACGCAGTATTTT.

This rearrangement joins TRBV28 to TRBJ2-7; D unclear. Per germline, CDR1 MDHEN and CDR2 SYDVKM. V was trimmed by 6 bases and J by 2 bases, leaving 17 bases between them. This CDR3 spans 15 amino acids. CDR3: CASRLRAPPTYEQYF. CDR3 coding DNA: TGTGCCAGCAGACTCCGGGCCCCCCCCACCTACGAGCAGTACTTC.

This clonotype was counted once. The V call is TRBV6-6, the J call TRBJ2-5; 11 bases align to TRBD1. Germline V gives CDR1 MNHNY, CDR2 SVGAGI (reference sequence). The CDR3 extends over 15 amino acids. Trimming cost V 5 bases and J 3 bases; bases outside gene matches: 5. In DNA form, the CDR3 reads TGTGCCAGCAGTGTCCGGGACAGGGGGAAAGAGACCCAGTACTTC. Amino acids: CASSVRDRGKETQYF.

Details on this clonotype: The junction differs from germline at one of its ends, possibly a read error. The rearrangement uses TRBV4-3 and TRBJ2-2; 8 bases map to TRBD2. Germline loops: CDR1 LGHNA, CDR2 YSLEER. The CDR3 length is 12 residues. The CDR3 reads CASSQEERERFF. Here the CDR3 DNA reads TGCGCCAGCAGCCAAGAAGAGCGGGAGCGGTTTTTT.

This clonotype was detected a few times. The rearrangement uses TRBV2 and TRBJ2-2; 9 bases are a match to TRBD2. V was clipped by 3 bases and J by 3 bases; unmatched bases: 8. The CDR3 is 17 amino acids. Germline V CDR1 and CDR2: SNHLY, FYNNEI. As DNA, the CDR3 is TGTGCCAGCAGTGACCCCGAGGGACTAGCTTACACCGGGGAGCTGTTTTTT. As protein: CASSDPEGLAYTGELFF.

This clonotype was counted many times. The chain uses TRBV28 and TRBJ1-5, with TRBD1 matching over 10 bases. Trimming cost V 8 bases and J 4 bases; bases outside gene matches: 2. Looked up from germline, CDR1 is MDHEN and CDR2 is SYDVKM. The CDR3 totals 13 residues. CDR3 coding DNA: TGTGCCAGCGAGGACAGGGGGAATCAGCCCCAGCATTTT. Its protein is CASEDRGNQPQHF.

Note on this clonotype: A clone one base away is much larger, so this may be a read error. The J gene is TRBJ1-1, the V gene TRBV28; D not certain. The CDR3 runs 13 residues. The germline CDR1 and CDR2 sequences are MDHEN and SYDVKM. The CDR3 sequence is CASSLHMNTEASF. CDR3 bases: TGTGCCAGCAGTCTACATATGAACACTGAAGCTTCCTTT.

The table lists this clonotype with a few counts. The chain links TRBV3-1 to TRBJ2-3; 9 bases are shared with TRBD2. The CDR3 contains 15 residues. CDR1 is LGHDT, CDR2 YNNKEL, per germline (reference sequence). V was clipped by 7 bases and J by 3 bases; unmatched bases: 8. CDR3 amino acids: CASTPKRGVTDTQYF. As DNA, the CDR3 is TGTGCCAGCACCCCCAAGCGGGGGGTTACAGATACGCAGTATTTT.

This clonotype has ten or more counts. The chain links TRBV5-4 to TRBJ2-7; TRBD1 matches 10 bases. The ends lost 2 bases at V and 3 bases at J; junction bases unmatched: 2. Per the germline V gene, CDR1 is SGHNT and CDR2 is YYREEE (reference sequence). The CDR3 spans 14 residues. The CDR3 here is CASSLRDRGYEQYF. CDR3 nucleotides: TGTGCCAGCAGCTTACGGGACAGGGGCTACGAGCAGTACTTC.

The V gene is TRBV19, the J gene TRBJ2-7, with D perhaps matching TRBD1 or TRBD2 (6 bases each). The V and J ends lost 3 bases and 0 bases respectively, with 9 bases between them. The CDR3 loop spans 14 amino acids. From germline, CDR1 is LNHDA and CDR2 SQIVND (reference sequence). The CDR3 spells CASSMGGPSYEQYF. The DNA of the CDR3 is TGTGCCAGTAGTATGGGGGGCCCCTCCTACGAGCAGTACTTC.

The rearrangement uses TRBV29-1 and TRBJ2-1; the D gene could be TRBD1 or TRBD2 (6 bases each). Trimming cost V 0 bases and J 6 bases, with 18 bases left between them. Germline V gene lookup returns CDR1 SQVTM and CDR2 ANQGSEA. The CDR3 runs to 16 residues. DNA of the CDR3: TGCAGCGTTGAAGATCTGGGGGGCAGGGGACGCAATGAGCAGTTCTTC. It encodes CSVEDLGGRGRNEQFF.

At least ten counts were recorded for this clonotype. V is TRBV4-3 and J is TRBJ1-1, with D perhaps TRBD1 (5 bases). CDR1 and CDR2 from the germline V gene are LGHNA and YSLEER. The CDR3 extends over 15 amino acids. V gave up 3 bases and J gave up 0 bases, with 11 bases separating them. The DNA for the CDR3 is TGCGCCAGCAGCCAGGCTGGGGGGGTGAACACTGAAGCTTTCTTT. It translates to CASSQAGGVNTEAFF.

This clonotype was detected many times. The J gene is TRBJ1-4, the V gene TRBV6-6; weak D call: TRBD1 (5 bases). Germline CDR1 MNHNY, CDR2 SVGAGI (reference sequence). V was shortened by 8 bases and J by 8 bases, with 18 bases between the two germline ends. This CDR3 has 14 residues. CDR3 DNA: TGTGCCAGCGCTATTCGGGGGGTCGAGGAAAAACTGTTTTTT. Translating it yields CASAIRGVEEKLFF.

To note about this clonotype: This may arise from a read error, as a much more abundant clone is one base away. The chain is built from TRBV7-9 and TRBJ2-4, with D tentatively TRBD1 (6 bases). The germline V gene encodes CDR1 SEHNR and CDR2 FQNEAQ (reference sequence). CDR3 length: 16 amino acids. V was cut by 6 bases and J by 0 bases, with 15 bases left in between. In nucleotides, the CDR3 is TGTGCCAGCAGATCGATGGGACACCAAGCCAAAAACATTCAGTACTTC. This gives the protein CASRSMGHQAKNIQYF.

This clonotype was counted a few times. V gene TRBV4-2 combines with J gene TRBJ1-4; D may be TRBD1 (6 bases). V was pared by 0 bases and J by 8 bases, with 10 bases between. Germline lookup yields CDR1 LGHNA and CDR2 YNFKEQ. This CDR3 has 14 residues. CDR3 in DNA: TGTGCCAGCAGCCAAGATCGGGGGCACGAAAAACTGTTTTTT. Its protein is CASSQDRGHEKLFF.

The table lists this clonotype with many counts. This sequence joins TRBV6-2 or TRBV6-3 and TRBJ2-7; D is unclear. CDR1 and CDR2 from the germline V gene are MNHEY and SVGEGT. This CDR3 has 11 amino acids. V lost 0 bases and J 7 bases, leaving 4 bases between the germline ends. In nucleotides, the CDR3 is TGTGCCAGCAGTTACTCGTGGGAGCAGTACTTC. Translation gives CASSYSWEQYF.

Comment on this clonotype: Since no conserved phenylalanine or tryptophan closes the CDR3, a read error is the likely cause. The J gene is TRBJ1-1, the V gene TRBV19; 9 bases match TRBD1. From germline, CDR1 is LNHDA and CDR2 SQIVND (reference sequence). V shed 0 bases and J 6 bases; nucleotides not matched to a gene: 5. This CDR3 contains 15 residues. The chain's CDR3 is CASSIDNRGLAEAFL. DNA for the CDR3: TGTGCCAGTAGTATAGATAACAGGGGGCTGGCTGAAGCTTTCCTT.

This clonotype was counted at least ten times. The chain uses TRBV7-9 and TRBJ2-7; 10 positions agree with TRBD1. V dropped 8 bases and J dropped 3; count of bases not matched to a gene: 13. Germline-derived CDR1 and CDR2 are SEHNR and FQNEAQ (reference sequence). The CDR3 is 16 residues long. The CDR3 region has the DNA TGTGCCAGCCGCTCTCCCGGCGGGACAGGGGACTACGAGCAGTACTTC. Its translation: CASRSPGGTGDYEQYF. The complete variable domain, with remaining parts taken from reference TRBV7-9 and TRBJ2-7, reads DTGVSQNPRHKITKRGQNVTFRCDPISEHNRLYWYRQTLGQGPEFLTYFQNEAQLEKSRLLSDRFSAERPKGSFSTLEIQRTEQGDSAMYLCASRSPGGTGDYEQYFGPGTRLTVT.

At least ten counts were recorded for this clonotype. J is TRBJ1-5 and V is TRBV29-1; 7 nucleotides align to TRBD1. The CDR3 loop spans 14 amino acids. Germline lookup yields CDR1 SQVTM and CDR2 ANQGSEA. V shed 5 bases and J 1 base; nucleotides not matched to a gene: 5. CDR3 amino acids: CSVQGRGSNQPQHF. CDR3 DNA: TGCAGCGTTCAGGGCAGGGGGAGCAATCAGCCCCAGCATTTT.